This entry lists 21 T cell receptor beta chains sequenced from one sample in a study of T-cell reconstitution after alpha-beta-depleted transplantation in children. As it was prepared, the TCRbeta library received unique molecular identifiers. One entry per CDR3 protein, called by TCRdb with MiXCR from the PCR reads. The sample contains hundreds of thousands of distinct CDR3 sequences, 10% to 15% of which appear only once. This specimen consisted of PBMCs, obtained before TCRalphabeta/CD19-depleted stem cell transplant. These receptors were taken from a girl aged 2-15 years with congenital amegakaryocytic thrombocytopenia, due to receive a stem cell transplant.

The chain links TRBV18 to TRBJ2-7, with D perhaps TRBD2 (5 bases). Trimming pared 3 bases from V and 6 bases from J, leaving 9 bases between. Germline V gene lookup returns CDR1 KGHSH and CDR2 LQKENI. This CDR3 comprises 12 residues. The DNA of the CDR3 is TGTGCCAGCTCACCGGGAGAGCCCGAGCAGTACTTC. Translation gives CASSPGEPEQYF.

At least ten counts were recorded for this clonotype. V usage is TRBV5-5 and J usage is TRBJ1-2; D may be TRBD1 (5 bases). Germline V CDR1 and CDR2: SGHKS, YYEKEE (reference sequence). The ends were cut back, 4 bases at V and 4 bases at J, with 11 bases in the middle. CDR3 size: 13 residues. The CDR3 protein is CASSPRTIYGYTF. Here the CDR3 DNA reads TGTGCCAGCAGCCCCCGGACAATCTATGGCTACACCTTC.

V and J are TRBV29-1 and TRBJ1-4; D not certain. This CDR3 contains 12 residues. V was shortened by 7 bases and J by 5 bases, with 11 bases between the two germline ends. Germline assignment: CDR1 SQVTM and CDR2 ANQGSEA. The CDR3 reads CSALRGNEKLFF. Here the CDR3 DNA reads TGCAGCGCCTTGAGAGGGAATGAAAAACTGTTTTTT.

The CDR3 nucleotides read TGCGCCAGCAGCTTGGTGTCCAGGGGGCACGACGAGCAGTACTTC. It translates to CASSLVSRGHDEQYF. This chain links TRBV5-1 with TRBJ2-7; 8 nucleotides agree with TRBD1. Trimming cost V 0 bases and J 5 bases; bases outside gene matches: 7. The CDR3 is made up of 15 amino acids. Germline V gene data show CDR1 as SGHRS and CDR2 as YFSETQ.

This clonotype was detected ten times or more. The V and J genes are TRBV9 and TRBJ1-5; possibly TRBD1 for D (5 bases). The V gene lost 3 bases and the J gene lost 3 bases, with 13 bases spanning the gap. The CDR3 loop spans 15 amino acids. The germline V gene has CDR1 SGDLS and CDR2 YYNGEE. The CDR3 region has the DNA TGTGCCAGCAGCGGGACGCCGGGGCTCAATCAGCCCCAGCATTTT. This codes for CASSGTPGLNQPQHF.

The table lists this clonotype with many counts. The chain combines TRBV27 with TRBJ1-1; 9 bases line up with TRBD1. V dropped 6 bases and J dropped 0; count of bases not matched to a gene: 8. The germline gives CDR1 MNHEY, CDR2 SMNVEV (reference sequence). The CDR3 consists of 16 residues. Here the CDR3 DNA reads TGTGCCAGCAGCCGCGGACAGGGGAATTTGAACACTGAAGCTTTCTTT. Protein: CASSRGQGNLNTEAFF.

This clonotype was seen at least ten times. The rearrangement joins TRBV20-1 to TRBJ2-7, with D unclear. V was cut by 2 bases and J by 3 bases, with 11 bases left in between. This CDR3 has 13 residues. CDR1 DFQATT and CDR2 SNEGSKA come from the germline V gene (reference sequence). CDR3 in DNA: TGCAGTGCTAGAAGTCCGTACGACTACGAGCAGTACTTC. Translating gives CSARSPYDYEQYF.

V usage is TRBV27 and J usage is TRBJ2-1; 11 bases fit TRBD2. The V and J ends lost 4 bases and 4 bases, in that order; junction bases with no gene match: 9. The CDR3 sequence is 17 residues long. CDR1 is MNHEY, CDR2 SMNVEV, per germline (reference sequence). The CDR3 DNA follows: TGTGCCAGCAGTTCTAGACCGGGACTAGCGGTGTACAATGAGCAGTTCTTC. Its translation is CASSSRPGLAVYNEQFF.

This clonotype was found a few times. The chain combines TRBV20-1 with TRBJ2-7; D remains unclear. Germline assignment: CDR1 DFQATT and CDR2 SNEGSKA (reference sequence). The CDR3 loop spans 12 amino acids. V lost 5 bases to trimming and J lost 0 bases, with 8 bases between them. CDR3 region: CSASKSSYEQYF. The CDR3 coding sequence is TGCAGTGCTTCTAAGAGCTCCTACGAGCAGTACTTC.

The rearrangement uses TRBV20-1 and TRBJ1-2, with a possible D match to TRBD1 (5 bases). The CDR3 covers 18 residues. CDR1 is DFQATT, CDR2 SNEGSKA, per germline (reference sequence). V lost 3 bases, J lost 4 bases, and 27 bases lay in between. CDR3 coding DNA: TGCAGTGCTAGGGCCGCGATGGGGCCAGGTCGTTTCCGCTATGGCTACACCTTC. This translates into CSARAAMGPGRFRYGYTF.

This clonotype was seen a handful of times. This chain connects TRBV7-2 to TRBJ2-3; D unresolved. Germline V lookup: CDR1 SGHTA, CDR2 FQGNSA. CDR3 length: 14 amino acids. V lost 4 bases and J lost 2, with 10 bases in between. The CDR3 here is CASSSSRATDTQYF. Written as DNA, the CDR3 is TGTGCCAGCAGCTCTAGTAGGGCCACAGATACGCAGTATTTT.

Comment on this clonotype: A much bigger clone sits one base away, suggesting this may be a read error. The chain combines TRBV4-1 with TRBJ2-3; D is undetermined. Germline V gene lookup returns CDR1 MGHRA and CDR2 YSYEKL. The CDR3 is 16 amino acids. CDR3 bases: TGCGCCACCAGCCAAGACGGCGAGCCTAGCACAGATACGCAGTATTTT. The encoded protein is CATSQDGEPSTDTQYF.

This clonotype was recorded many times. The rearrangement joins TRBV7-6 to TRBJ1-6; D is possibly TRBD1 (6 bases). The V and J ends lost 4 bases and 7 bases respectively, with 14 bases between them. The CDR3 length is 15 residues. Per germline, CDR1 SGHVS and CDR2 FNYEAQ. CDR3 region: CASSSYREFNSPLHF. The CDR3, as DNA: TGTGCCAGCAGCTCCTACAGGGAATTCAATTCACCCCTCCACTTT.

This clonotype was seen a handful of times. This chain joins TRBV12-3 or TRBV12-4 and TRBJ2-1; D uncertain. V shed 1 base and J shed 9 bases, with 13 bases lying between them. CDR3 size: 14 residues. CDR3 residues: CASSLGARPTEQFF. The CDR3 DNA follows: TGTGCCAGCAGTTTAGGGGCGAGGCCCACTGAGCAGTTCTTC.

This clonotype turned up a few times. The chain carries TRBV20-1 and TRBJ2-1; 9 bases line up with TRBD2. Germline lookup yields CDR1 DFQATT and CDR2 SNEGSKA (reference sequence). This CDR3 is built from 14 residues. V dropped 3 bases and J dropped 4; count of bases not matched to a gene: 4. The CDR3 here is CSASPAGGYNEQFF. In DNA, the CDR3 is TGCAGTGCTAGTCCGGCGGGAGGGTACAATGAGCAGTTCTTC.

This CDR3 is CASSSSRTANEKLFF. The CDR3 coding sequence is TGTGCCAGCAGTTCTAGCCGGACAGCAAATGAAAAACTGTTTTTT. The gene calls are TRBV7-9 and TRBJ1-4; tentatively, D is TRBD1 (6 bases). Trimming removed 6 bases at V and 5 bases at J, with 16 bases between. Germline CDR1 reads SEHNR; CDR2 reads FQNEAQ (reference sequence). This CDR3 has 15 residues.

The table lists this clonotype with many counts. This sequence joins TRBV5-1 and TRBJ1-1; D is unclear. The CDR3 totals 14 residues. V was cut by 6 bases and J by 2 bases, with 14 bases left in between. Germline V gives CDR1 SGHRS, CDR2 YFSETQ. CDR3: CASTPGRENTEAFF. CDR3 coding DNA: TGCGCCAGCACCCCCGGGAGGGAAAACACTGAAGCTTTCTTT.

This clonotype was counted many times. The CDR3 is CASSQDPVPTGELFF. The CDR3 DNA reads TGCGCCAGCAGCCAAGATCCGGTCCCTACCGGGGAGCTGTTTTTT. V usage is TRBV4-1 and J usage is TRBJ2-2; the D is unclear. The CDR3 consists of 15 residues. Germline loops: CDR1 MGHRA, CDR2 YSYEKL. Trimming shortened V by 0 bases and J by 5 bases, and 10 bases separated the two germline ends.

This clonotype was seen many times. A single base separates this from a much larger clone, so it may be a read error. V usage is TRBV25-1 and J usage is TRBJ2-7; 7 bases map to TRBD1. Germline V gene data show CDR1 as MGHDK and CDR2 as SYGVNS. The CDR3 length is 13 residues. The junction had 4 bases not matched to a gene; V was cut back by 5 bases and J by 3 bases. CDR3 residues: CASSSGQNYEQYF. The CDR3 coding sequence is TGTGCCAGCAGTTCGGGACAGAACTACGAGCAGTACTTC.

The gene calls are TRBV5-5 and TRBJ2-3, with TRBD1 matching 7 bases. CDR3 length equals 15 residues. V shed 6 bases, J shed 2 bases, and the junction held 9 bases outside the gene matches. Germline CDR1 SGHKS, CDR2 YYEKEE (reference sequence). The CDR3 protein is CASTRPGQSTDTQYF. DNA of the CDR3: TGTGCCAGCACCCGACCGGGACAGTCCACAGATACGCAGTATTTT. The entire variable domain, with the rest obtained from reference TRBV5-5 and TRBJ2-3, is as follows: DAGVTQSPTHLIKTRGQQVTLRCSPISGHKSVSWYQQVLGQGPQFIFQYYEKEERGRGNFPDRFSARQFPNYSSELNVNALLLGDSALYLCASTRPGQSTDTQYFGPGTRLTVL.

There are a few counts of this clonotype. The rearrangement links TRBV5-4 to TRBJ2-5, with TRBD2 matching 7 bases. Germline CDR1 is SGHNT and CDR2 is YYREEE (reference sequence). The CDR3 has 14 residues. With 3 bases clipped from V and 0 bases from J, the junction kept 2 bases outside the gene matches. CDR3 sequence: CASSWGLNQETQYF. The CDR3 bases are TGTGCCAGCAGCTGGGGACTAAACCAAGAGACCCAGTACTTC.